This T cell receptor beta chain was sequenced for a study of blood T cell repertoires in COVID-19. For the study at large: Sources were T cells, B-cell-depleted T cells, or PBMCs; the material itself was cDNA or gDNA.

The junction had 4 bases not matched to a gene; V was cut back by 8 bases and J by 3 bases. This CDR3 contains 13 residues. Per germline, CDR1 WSHSY and CDR2 SAAADI. The authors' processing: Amplification from reference gene primers served as the basis for estimated nucleated cell counts. Only in-frame clones appear in the TCRdb table, and some are missing; sequencing was by immunoSEQ multiplex PCR. The V and J calls and clone size were taken over from that table, and D and trimming were inferred from the DNA. The sample lists about 180,000 clones; over 70% were seen once. The sample was peripheral blood. The sequence was obtained from a woman aged 55-69 years with acute or convalescent COVID-19. The chain is built from TRBV10-2 and TRBJ2-1; the match to TRBD1 covers 7 bases. CDR3 DNA: TGCGCCAGCGGACAGGACCACTACAATGAGCAGTTCTTC. Protein product: CASGQDHYNEQFF.